This paragraph covers one T cell receptor (beta chain) sequence. CDR3 length: 14 residues. Trimming shortened V by 4 bases and J by 4 bases, and 11 bases separated the two germline ends. CDR1 is MNHEY and CDR2 is SMNVEV in the germline V gene (reference sequence). These data are taken from a study of beta chain features in type 1 diabetes. Every isolated RNA sample was fully reverse transcribed, so sequencing captured expressed TCRB transcripts. Here immunoSEQ multiplex PCR was the method, and the copy in TCRdb shows in-frame clones only, minus some. The repertoire holds hundreds of thousands of clones, with around 15% as singletons.

This TCR came from a man aged 18 to 30 in good health. The material sequenced was naive CD4+ T cells from blood. The chain couples TRBV27 to TRBJ1-5; D unclear. The CDR3 DNA reads as TGTGCCAGCAGTTCCCCCAGCAGGAATCAGCCCCAGCATTTT. Its translation: CASSSPSRNQPQHF.